The T cell receptor (beta chain) described here comes from a study of sequential checkpoint blockade in melanoma. As to treatment: randomized to nivolumab then ipilimumab (arm A) or the reverse (arm B). The CDR3 is made up of 13 amino acids. Profiled with immunoSEQ multiplex PCR; TCRdb holds only in-frame clones, not every one. The table includes around 10,000 clones, under 30% detected once. This clone was found a few times. Its target is not known. Findings and limits, study-wide: Pretreatment TIL clonality tracked with response in the nivolumab-first arm.

The TCR originated in a human donor with melanoma. J is TRBJ2-7 and V is TRBV8-2; the D call of TRBD2 is as the table states it, not checked on the DNA. TRBV8-2 is labeled a pseudogene. Source: tumor tissue (inferred from file names), taken from a patient given nivolumab and ipilimumab in sequence. The CDR3 sequence: CASRFHGGHEQYF. Here the CDR3 DNA reads TGTGCCAGCCGGTTTCACGGGGGGCACGAGCAGTACTTC.